The present T cell receptor (beta chain) was sequenced within a study of blood T cell repertoires in COVID-19. The germline gives CDR1 MDHEN, CDR2 SYDVKM. This CDR3 spans 16 amino acids. The junction had 10 bases not matched to a gene; V was cut back by 5 bases and J by 5 bases. Per the authors' pipeline: From reference gene primer amplification, estimates of nucleated cell counts were derived. Method: immunoSEQ multiplex PCR; TCRdb's copy keeps in-frame clones and lacks some. For V, J and clone size, that table is used; D and trimming come from the DNA. The repertoire holds around 190,000 clones, around 80% seen once, with about 7.2% in the top ten.

Source material: peripheral blood. This clonotype was sampled from a man aged 60 to 75 with acute or convalescent COVID-19. V gene TRBV28 combines with J gene TRBJ2-3; TRBD2 aligns across 10 bases. The CDR3 reads CASSQVLAGMGDTQYF. The CDR3 DNA follows: TGTGCCAGCAGTCAGGTACTAGCGGGAATGGGAGATACGCAGTATTTT.